This TCR beta chain was profiled in a study of T cell repertoires in cytomegalovirus infection (dated by TCRdb to the late 2010s). About the investigation overall: Donor HLA type was relevant to the analysis, because carriage of CMV infection together with the matching HLA type was indicated by public TCR beta signatures. What the research found in general, with its limitations: In both this cohort and an independent cohort of over 350 donors, the cumulative frequency of public TCR beta family members distinguished carriers of CMV infection plus the relevant HLA type. The ex vivo response was dominated by HLA-C-restricted CMV-specific TCR beta clonotypes, which also provided the single most frequent clonotype in two of eight donors.

Sequencing used an Illumina HiSeq 1500. TCRdb itself trimmed the public reads at Q25 with fastp, ran MiXCR and retained productive beta chains. Entries are consolidated by CDR3 protein sequence, retaining the most common genes and DNA. Here the sample has approximately 76,000 distinct CDR3 sequences; 3.7% occur a single time. The ten most abundant clones make up 4% to 5.5% of the sample. This clonotype was counted ten times or more. The specificity of this receptor is unknown. The record has no base qualities; no much larger clone is one base away. Material for sequencing was PBMCs. This TCR derives from a human donor in good health (CMV status not recorded). Some clones in this sample may be carry-over from other donors' samples.

The DNA sequence reads TGTGCCAGCAGCTCCGCTAAACTCCACTTT. This sequence encodes CASSSAKLHF. The sequence joins TRBV6-2 or TRBV6-3 to TRBJ1-6, with the D gene uncertain. The CDR3 runs 10 residues from the cysteine to the phenylalanine. Of the read, only the CDR3 DNA is kept; its 30 bases are in frame from base 1. Looking up the germline V gene yields CDR1 MNHEY and CDR2 SVGEGT. V gives up 6 bases and J gives up 16 bases, and the segment between their germline ends measures 10 bases.